This TCR beta chain appears in the sequencing data of a study of T cell repertoires in cytomegalovirus infection. TCRdb re-derived calls from the reads in MiXCR, one entry per CDR3 protein. This table has some 130,000 distinct CDR3 sequences, 20% to 30% appearing once. Study-wide points: Carriers of CMV plus the relevant HLA were identified by cumulative public TCR beta family frequency. The ex vivo response was dominated by HLA-C-restricted CMV-specific TCR beta clonotypes.

The CDR3 totals 12 residues. J lost 6 bases, V lost 5 bases, and 3 bases had no gene match. CDR1 and CDR2 (germline): MNHGY, SAAAGT. This clonotype was counted between two and nine times. Antigen: not known. The chain recombines TRBV6-8 with TRBJ2-7; TRBD1 matches at 8 bases. Source material: PBMCs, sequenced either directly or after in vitro stimulation (not recorded which). The TCR comes from a human donor in good health (CMV status not recorded). Some clones in this sample may be carry-over from other donors' samples. CDR3 protein: CASSLDRVEQYF. In DNA, the CDR3 is TGTGCCAGCAGTCTGGACAGGGTCGAGCAGTACTTC.